This is a list of T cell receptor beta chains from one sample in a study of blood T cell repertoires in COVID-19. Measured with immunoSEQ multiplex PCR; TCRdb has only the in-frame clones, and not every one. The data hold some 70,000 clones, with around 87% observed a single time. The sequenced sample was peripheral blood. Receptor source: a man in his fifties with active COVID-19. CDR3s include the opening cysteine and the closing phenylalanine or tryptophan. The D gene is left open where the match is weak. Size is stated for part of the rows, as once, few or many counts, or as a class when the clone is expanded.

V	size	D	J	DNA	CDR3
TRBV30	.	.	TRBJ2-6	TGTGCCTGGACCCTTAATAGGGCCAACGTCCTGACTTTC	CAWTLNRANVLTF
TRBV5-1	once	TRBD1	TRBJ1-2	TGCGCCAGCAGCTTGGTCACAGGGGACTTCTATGGCTACACCTTC	CASSLVTGDFYGYTF
TRBV5-8	once	.	TRBJ1-2	TGTGCCAGCACCCATCGGGAGTTGTATCCCTATGGCTACACCTTC	CASTHRELYPYGYTF
TRBV29-1	.	TRBD1	TRBJ1-2	TGCAGCGTTGAAGTACGACAGGGGGGTGACGGCTACACCTTC	CSVEVRQGGDGYTF
TRBV4-3	.	.	TRBJ1-3	TGCGCCAGCAGCCAAGAATGGGCAGGTCTCGGAAACACCATATATTTT	CASSQEWAGLGNTIYF
TRBV19	few	.	TRBJ1-2	TGTGCCAGTAGTATGGGAGATGGGATCTATGGCTACACCTTC	CASSMGDGIYGYTF
TRBV9	.	.	TRBJ2-7	TGTGCCAGCAGCGTCTTAGACTCTCGGCCCTACGAGCAGTACTTC	CASSVLDSRPYEQYF
TRBV6-2/TRBV6-3	.	.	TRBJ2-7	TGTGCCAGCAGTGGGAGAGCGACCTACGAGCAGTACTTC	CASSGRATYEQYF
TRBV27	.	.	TRBJ2-5	TGTGCCAGCAGTTTTGATGGGGGAGGCCAAGAGACCCAGTACTTC	CASSFDGGGQETQYF
TRBV30	.	.	TRBJ1-4	TGTGCCTGGAGGGCCGGGGGAAGGAGTGAAAAACTGTTTTTT	CAWRAGGRSEKLFF
TRBV7-2	.	TRBD1	TRBJ2-1	TGTGCCAGCAGCCCACAGGGGTGGAGGATATACAATGAGCAGTTCTTC	CASSPQGWRIYNEQFF
TRBV28	.	TRBD1	TRBJ2-7	TGTGCCAGCAGTTCCTCCGGGACAGGGGGATACGAGCAGTACTTC	CASSSSGTGGYEQYF
TRBV5-1	.	TRBD2	TRBJ2-5	TGCGCCAGCAGACGGCCTAGCGGGGACCAAGAGACCCAGTACTTC	CASRRPSGDQETQYF
TRBV7-8	few	TRBD2	TRBJ2-1	TGTGCCAGCAGCTCTGGACTAGCGGGAGATGAGCAGTTCTTC	CASSSGLAGDEQFF
TRBV24-1	few	.	TRBJ1-4	TGTGCCACCAGTGACGCGAACAGTAACGGTGAAAAACTGTTTTTT	CATSDANSNGEKLFF
TRBV9	.	.	TRBJ2-7	TGTGCCAGCAGCGTAGAGGGGGGGAATTCGTACTACGAGCAGTACTTC	CASSVEGGNSYYEQYF
TRBV28	.	.	TRBJ2-7	TGTGCCAGCAGTTTGGGTCTAGCGATCTACGAGCAGTACTTC	CASSLGLAIYEQYF
TRBV27	.	TRBD1	TRBJ2-7	TGTGCCAGCAGTGCCGGACAGGGGGGCTACGAGCAGTACTTC	CASSAGQGGYEQYF
TRBV9	.	.	TRBJ1-1	TGTGCCAGCAGCGCTCAGGACAGTAACACTGAAGCTTTCTTT	CASSAQDSNTEAFF
TRBV28	.	TRBD1	TRBJ1-5	TGTGCCAGCAGTTTACCTCCAGGGGGCGGGCAGCCCCAGCATTTT	CASSLPPGGGQPQHF
TRBV28	once	TRBD2	TRBJ2-7	TGTGCCAGCAGACTGGGTGGAGGTGGCGGGGGGGCCTACGAGCAGTACTTC	CASRLGGGGGGAYEQYF
TRBV18	.	TRBD1	TRBJ2-2	TGTGCCAGCTCACCAGGGACAGGGATTAACACCGGGGAGCTGTTTTTT	CASSPGTGINTGELFF
TRBV10-3	.	TRBD2	TRBJ2-7	TGTGCCATCAGTACCGGGACTAGTTCGACCTACGAGCAGTACTTC	CAISTGTSSTYEQYF
TRBV3-1/TRBV3-2	few	.	TRBJ2-2	TGTGCCAGCAGCCAAGTTATTCACACCGGGGAGCTGTTTTTT	CASSQVIHTGELFF
TRBV5-6	once	TRBD1	TRBJ1-2	TGTGCCAGCACCCCGGAAGGGACAGGGGGCTCTGGCTACACCTTC	CASTPEGTGGSGYTF
TRBV27	.	TRBD2	TRBJ2-1	TGTGCCAGTGCCGGGGGGGCCTCCTACAATGAGCAGTTCTTC	CASAGGASYNEQFF
TRBV6-2/TRBV6-3	.	TRBD2	TRBJ2-1	TGTGCCAGCAGTTACAGGGCTAGCGGGAATATGAGGCAGTTCTTC	CASSYRASGNMRQFF
TRBV11-2	.	.	TRBJ2-1	TGTGCCAGCAGCTTAATCAGGGGCTCGTACAATGAGCAGTTCTTC	CASSLIRGSYNEQFF
TRBV9	.	TRBD2	TRBJ2-5	TGTGCCAGCAGCTTCTCGGGGCTAGCGGGAGCTTTGGAGACCCAGTACTTC	CASSFSGLAGALETQYF
TRBV28	.	.	TRBJ2-7	TGTGCCAGCAATACGGTCGGTGGTGGAGGAAGGCAGTACTTC	CASNTVGGGGRQYF
TRBV7-8	few	.	TRBJ2-3	TGTGCCAGCAGCTTAATCCAGACTTCAGATACGCAGTATTTT	CASSLIQTSDTQYF
TRBV25-1	.	.	TRBJ2-7	TGTGCCAGCAGTGAGAGGGAGGACGCCCACTACGAGCAGTACTTC	CASSEREDAHYEQYF
TRBV7-3	.	TRBD2	TRBJ2-1	TGTGCCAGCAGCTTAGTCACTAGCGGGGTGAATGAGCAGTTCTTC	CASSLVTSGVNEQFF
TRBV21-1	.	.	TRBJ2-7	TGTGCCAGCAGCAAAAAGCCCAGGGGTTACGAGCAGTACTTC	CASSKKPRGYEQYF
TRBV9	once	.	TRBJ2-7	TGTGCCAGCAGCGTAGCTAAGTTTTCCTACGAGCAGTACTTC	CASSVAKFSYEQYF
TRBV20-1	.	.	TRBJ1-2	TGCAGTGCTAGTTATCTGGACACAGATAACTATGGCTACACCTTC	CSASYLDTDNYGYTF
TRBV23-1	.	.	TRBJ2-2	TGCGCCAGCAGTCAATACCCCCCTAGGGGAAAAGGCACCGGGGAGCTGTTTTTT	CASSQYPPRGKGTGELFF
TRBV28	once	.	TRBJ2-5	TGTGCCAGCAGTTATACAGGGAGCGCCAACCAAGAGACCCAGTACTTC	CASSYTGSANQETQYF
TRBV24-1	.	.	TRBJ2-5	TGTGCCACCGGGGACAGGCGGGGGGGAGAGACCCAGTACTTC	CATGDRRGGETQYF
TRBV29-1	once	.	TRBJ1-1	TGCAGCGTTGGATGGACAGCGAACACTGAAGCTTTCTTT	CSVGWTANTEAFF
TRBV5-1	.	TRBD2	TRBJ2-1	TGCGCCAGCGCCCTCAGGGGTAGCGGGAGTGGCAATGAGCAGTTCTTC	CASALRGSGSGNEQFF
TRBV4-1	few	TRBD1	TRBJ1-1	TGCGCCAGCAGCCCGCAACAGGGGTCGAGCACTGAAGCTTTCTTT	CASSPQQGSSTEAFF